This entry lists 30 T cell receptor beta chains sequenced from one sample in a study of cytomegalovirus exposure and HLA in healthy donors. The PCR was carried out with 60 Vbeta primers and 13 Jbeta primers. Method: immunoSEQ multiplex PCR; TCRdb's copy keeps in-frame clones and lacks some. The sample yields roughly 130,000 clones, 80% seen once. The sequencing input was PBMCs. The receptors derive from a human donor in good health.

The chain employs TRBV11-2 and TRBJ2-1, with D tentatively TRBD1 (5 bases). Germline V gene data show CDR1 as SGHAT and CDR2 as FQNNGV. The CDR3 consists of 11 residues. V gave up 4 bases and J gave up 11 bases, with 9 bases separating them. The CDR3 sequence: CASSSRVKQFF. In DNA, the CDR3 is TGTGCCAGCAGCTCCAGGGTTAAGCAGTTCTTC.

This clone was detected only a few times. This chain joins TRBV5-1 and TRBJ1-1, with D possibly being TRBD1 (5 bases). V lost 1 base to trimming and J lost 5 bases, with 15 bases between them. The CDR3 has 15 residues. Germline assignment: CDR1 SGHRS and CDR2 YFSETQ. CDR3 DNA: TGCGCCAGCAGCTTGCTTTCTGGTGCAGGGACTGAAGCTTTCTTT. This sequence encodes CASSLLSGAGTEAFF.

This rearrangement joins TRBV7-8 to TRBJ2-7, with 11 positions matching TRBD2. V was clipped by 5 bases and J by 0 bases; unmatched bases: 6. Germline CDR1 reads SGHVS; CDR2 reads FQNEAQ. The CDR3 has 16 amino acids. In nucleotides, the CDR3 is TGTGCCAGCAGCAGTAGCGGGGGGGCGAGCTCCTACGAGCAGTACTTC. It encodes CASSSSGGASSYEQYF.

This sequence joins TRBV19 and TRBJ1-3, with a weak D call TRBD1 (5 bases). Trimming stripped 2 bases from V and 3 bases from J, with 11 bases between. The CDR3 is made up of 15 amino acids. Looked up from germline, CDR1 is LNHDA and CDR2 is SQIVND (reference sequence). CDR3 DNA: TGTGCCAGTAGTATATTGGGGGGGAGTGGAAACACCATATATTTT. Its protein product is CASSILGGSGNTIYF. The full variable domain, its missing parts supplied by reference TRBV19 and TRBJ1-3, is DGGITQSPKYLFRKEGQNVTLSCEQNLNHDAMYWYRQDPGQGLRLIYYSQIVNDFQKGDIAEGYSVSREKKESFPLTVTSAQKNPTAFYLCASSILGGSGNTIYFGEGSWLTVV.

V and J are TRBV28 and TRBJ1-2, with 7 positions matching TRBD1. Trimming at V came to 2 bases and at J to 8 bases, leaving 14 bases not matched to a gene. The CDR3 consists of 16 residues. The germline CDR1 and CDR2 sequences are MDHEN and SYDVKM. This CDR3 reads CASSLEGAIVSSGYTF. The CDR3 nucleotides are TGTGCCAGCAGTTTAGAGGGGGCAATCGTTAGTAGCGGCTACACCTTC.

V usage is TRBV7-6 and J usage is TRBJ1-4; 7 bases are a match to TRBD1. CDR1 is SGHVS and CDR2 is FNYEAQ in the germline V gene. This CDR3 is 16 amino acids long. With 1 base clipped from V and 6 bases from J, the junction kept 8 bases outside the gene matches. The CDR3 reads CASSLDRQGWDEKLFF. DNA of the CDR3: TGTGCCAGCAGCTTAGATCGACAGGGCTGGGATGAAAAACTGTTTTTT.

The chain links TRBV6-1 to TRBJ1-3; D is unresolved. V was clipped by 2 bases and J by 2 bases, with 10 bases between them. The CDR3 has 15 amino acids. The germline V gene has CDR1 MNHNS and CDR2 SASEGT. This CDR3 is CASSESLGAGNTIYF. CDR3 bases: TGTGCCAGCAGTGAAAGTCTCGGGGCTGGAAACACCATATATTTT.

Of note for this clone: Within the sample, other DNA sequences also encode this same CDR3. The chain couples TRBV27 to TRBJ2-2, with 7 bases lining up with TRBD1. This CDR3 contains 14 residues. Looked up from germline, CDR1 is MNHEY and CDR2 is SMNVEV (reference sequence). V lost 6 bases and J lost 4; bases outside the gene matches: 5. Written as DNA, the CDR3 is TGTGCCAGCAGCCGGGACAGACTCACCGGGGAGCTGTTTTTT. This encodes CASSRDRLTGELFF.

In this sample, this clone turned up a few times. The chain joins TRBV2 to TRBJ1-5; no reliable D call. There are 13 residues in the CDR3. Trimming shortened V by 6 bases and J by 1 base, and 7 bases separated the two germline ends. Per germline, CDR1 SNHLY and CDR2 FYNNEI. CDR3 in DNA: TGTGCCAGCAGGACTGAGAGCAATCAGCCCCAGCATTTT. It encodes CASRTESNQPQHF.

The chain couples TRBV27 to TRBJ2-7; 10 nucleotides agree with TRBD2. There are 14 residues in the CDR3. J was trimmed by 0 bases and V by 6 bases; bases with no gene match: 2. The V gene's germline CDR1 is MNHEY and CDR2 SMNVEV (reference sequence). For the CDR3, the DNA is TGTGCCAGCAGGCTAGCGGGGGCCTCCTACGAGCAGTACTTC. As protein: CASRLAGASYEQYF.

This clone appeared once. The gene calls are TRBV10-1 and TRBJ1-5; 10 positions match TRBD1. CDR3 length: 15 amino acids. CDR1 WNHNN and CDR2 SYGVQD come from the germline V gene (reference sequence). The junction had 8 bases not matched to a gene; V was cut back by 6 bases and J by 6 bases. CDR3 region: CASSVDRGQGQPQHF. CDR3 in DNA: TGCGCCAGCAGCGTCGACAGGGGGCAGGGTCAGCCCCAGCATTTT.

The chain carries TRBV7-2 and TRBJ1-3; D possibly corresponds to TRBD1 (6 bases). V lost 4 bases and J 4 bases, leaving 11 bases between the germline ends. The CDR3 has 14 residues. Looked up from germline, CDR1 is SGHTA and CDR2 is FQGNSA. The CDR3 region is CASSSQGGGNTIYF. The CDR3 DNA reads TGTGCCAGCAGCTCACAGGGTGGGGGAAACACCATATATTTT.

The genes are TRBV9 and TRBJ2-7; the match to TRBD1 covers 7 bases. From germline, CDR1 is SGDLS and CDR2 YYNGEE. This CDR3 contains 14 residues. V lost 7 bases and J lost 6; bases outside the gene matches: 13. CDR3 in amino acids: CASSSTGRGAEQYF. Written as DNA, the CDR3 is TGTGCCAGCTCGTCGACAGGGAGAGGTGCCGAGCAGTACTTC.

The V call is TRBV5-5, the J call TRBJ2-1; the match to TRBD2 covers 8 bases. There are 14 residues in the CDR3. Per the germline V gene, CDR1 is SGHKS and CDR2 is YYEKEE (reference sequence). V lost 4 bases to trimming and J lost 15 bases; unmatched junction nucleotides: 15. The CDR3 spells CASSQEGLERLPFF. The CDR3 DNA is TGTGCCAGCAGCCAAGAGGGACTAGAACGTCTGCCGTTCTTC.

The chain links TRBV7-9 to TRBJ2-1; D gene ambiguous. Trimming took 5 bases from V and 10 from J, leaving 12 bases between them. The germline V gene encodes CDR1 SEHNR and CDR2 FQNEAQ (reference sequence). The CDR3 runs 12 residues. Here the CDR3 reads CASSQPPGEQFF. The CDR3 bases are TGTGCCAGCAGCCAACCTCCCGGGGAGCAGTTCTTC.

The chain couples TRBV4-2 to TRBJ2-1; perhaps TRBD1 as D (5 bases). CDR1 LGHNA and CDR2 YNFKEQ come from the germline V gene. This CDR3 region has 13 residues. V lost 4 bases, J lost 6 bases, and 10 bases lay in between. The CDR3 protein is CASSPPGINEQFF. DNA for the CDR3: TGTGCCAGCAGCCCCCCAGGGATCAATGAGCAGTTCTTC.

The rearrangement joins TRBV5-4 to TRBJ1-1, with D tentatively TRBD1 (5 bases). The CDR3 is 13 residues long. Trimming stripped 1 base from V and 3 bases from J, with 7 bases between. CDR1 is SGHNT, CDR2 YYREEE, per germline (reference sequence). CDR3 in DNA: TGTGCCAGCAGCTTGAGGGGATACACTGAAGCTTTCTTT. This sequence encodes CASSLRGYTEAFF. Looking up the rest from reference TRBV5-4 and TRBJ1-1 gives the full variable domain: ETGVTQSPTHLIKTRGQQVTLRCSSQSGHNTVSWYQQALGQGPQFIFQYYREEENGRGNFPPRFSGLQFPNYSSELNVNALELDDSALYLCASSLRGYTEAFFGQGTRLTVV.

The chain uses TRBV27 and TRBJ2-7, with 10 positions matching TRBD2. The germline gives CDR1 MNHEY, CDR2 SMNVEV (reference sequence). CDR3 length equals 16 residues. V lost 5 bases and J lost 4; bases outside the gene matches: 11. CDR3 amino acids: CASSTPQRGGRYEQYF. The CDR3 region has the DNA TGTGCCAGCAGTACGCCCCAGCGGGGGGGCCGGTACGAGCAGTACTTC.

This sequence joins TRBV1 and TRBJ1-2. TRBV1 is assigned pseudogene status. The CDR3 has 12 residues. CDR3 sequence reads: CTSSYRLRGYTF. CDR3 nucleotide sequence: TGCACCAGCAGCTACCGCCTCCGGGGCTACACCTTC.

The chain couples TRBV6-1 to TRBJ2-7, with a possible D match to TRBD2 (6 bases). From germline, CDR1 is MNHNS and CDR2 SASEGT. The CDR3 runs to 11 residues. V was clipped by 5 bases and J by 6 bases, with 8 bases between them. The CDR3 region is CASSPGGEQYF. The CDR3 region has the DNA TGTGCCAGCAGTCCCGGGGGCGAGCAGTACTTC.

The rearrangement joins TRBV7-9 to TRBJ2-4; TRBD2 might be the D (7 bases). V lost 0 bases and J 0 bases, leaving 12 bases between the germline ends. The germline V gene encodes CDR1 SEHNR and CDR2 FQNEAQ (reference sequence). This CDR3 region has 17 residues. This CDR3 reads CASSLADGGQAKNIQYF. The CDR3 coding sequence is TGTGCCAGCAGCTTAGCCGACGGGGGGCAAGCCAAAAACATTCAGTACTTC.

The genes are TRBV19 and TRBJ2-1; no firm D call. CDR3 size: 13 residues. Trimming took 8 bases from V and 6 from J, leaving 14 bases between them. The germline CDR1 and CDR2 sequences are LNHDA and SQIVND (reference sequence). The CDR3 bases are TGTGCCAGTTGGAATGGGCCCTGCAATGAGCAGTTCTTC. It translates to CASWNGPCNEQFF. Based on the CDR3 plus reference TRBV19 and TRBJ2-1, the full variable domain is DGGITQSPKYLFRKEGQNVTLSCEQNLNHDAMYWYRQDPGQGLRLIYYSQIVNDFQKGDIAEGYSVSREKKESFPLTVTSAQKNPTAFYLCASWNGPCNEQFFGPGTRLTVL.

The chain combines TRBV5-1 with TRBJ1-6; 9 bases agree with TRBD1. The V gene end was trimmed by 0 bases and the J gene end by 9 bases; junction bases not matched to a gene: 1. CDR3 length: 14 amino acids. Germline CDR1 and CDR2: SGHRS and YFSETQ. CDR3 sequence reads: CASSLGQGVSPLHF. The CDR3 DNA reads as TGCGCCAGCAGCTTGGGACAGGGGGTTTCACCCCTCCACTTT.

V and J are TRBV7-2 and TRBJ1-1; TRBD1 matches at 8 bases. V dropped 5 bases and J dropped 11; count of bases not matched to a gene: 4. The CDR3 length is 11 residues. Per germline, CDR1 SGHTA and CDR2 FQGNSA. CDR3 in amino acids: CASSTRQGAFF. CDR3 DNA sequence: TGTGCCAGCAGCACCCGACAGGGGGCTTTCTTT.

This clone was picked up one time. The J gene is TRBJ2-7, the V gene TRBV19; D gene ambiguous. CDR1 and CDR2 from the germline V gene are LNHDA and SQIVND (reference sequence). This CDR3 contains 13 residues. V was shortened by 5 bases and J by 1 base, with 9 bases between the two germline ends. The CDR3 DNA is TGTGCCAGTAGTTACCTAACTTCCTACGAGCAGTACTTC. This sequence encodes CASSYLTSYEQYF.

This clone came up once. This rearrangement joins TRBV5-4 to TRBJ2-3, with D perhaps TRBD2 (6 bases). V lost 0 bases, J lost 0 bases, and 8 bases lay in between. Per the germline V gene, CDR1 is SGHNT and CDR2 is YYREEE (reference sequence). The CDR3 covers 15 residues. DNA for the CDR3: TGTGCCAGCAGCTTGGGCGGGGCAAGCACAGATACGCAGTATTTT. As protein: CASSLGGASTDTQYF.

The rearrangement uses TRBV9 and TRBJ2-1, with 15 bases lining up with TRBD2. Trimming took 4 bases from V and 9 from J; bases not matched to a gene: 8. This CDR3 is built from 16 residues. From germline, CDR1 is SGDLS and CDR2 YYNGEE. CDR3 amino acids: CASSTPGTSGGIEQFF. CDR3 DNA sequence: TGTGCCAGCAGCACCCCCGGGACTAGCGGGGGGATTGAGCAGTTCTTC.

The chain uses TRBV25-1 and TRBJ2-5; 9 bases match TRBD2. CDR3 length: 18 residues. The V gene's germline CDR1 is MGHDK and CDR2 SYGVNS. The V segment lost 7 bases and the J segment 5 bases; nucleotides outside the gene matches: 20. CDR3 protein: CASKRGDEVAGAGETQYF. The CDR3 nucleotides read TGTGCCAGCAAAAGGGGGGATGAAGTAGCGGGGGCGGGGGAGACCCAGTACTTC. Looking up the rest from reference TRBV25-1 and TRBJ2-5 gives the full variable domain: EADIYQTPRYLVIGTGKKITLECSQTMGHDKMYWYQQDPGMELHLIHYSYGVNSTEKGDLSSESTVSRIRTEHFPLTLESARPSHTSQYLCASKRGDEVAGAGETQYFGPGTRLLVL.

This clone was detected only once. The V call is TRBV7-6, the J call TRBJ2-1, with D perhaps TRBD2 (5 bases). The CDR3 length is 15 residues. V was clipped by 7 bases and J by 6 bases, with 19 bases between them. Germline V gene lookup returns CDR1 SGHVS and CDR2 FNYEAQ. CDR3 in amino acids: CASTSDGGTSNEQFF. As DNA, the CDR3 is TGTGCCAGCACCTCGGACGGAGGAACTTCCAATGAGCAGTTCTTC. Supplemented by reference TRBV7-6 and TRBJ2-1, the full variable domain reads GAGVSQSPRYKVTKRGQDVALRCDPISGHVSLYWYRQALGQGPEFLTYFNYEAQQDKSGLPNDRFSAERPEGSISTLTIQRTEQRDSAMYRCASTSDGGTSNEQFFGPGTRLTVL.

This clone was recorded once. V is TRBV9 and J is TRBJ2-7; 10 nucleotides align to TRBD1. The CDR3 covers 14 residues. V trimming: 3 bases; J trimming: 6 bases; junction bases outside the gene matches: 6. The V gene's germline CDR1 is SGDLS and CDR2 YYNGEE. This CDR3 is CASSGDRGFGEQYF. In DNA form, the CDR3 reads TGTGCCAGCAGCGGGGACAGGGGCTTCGGCGAGCAGTACTTC.